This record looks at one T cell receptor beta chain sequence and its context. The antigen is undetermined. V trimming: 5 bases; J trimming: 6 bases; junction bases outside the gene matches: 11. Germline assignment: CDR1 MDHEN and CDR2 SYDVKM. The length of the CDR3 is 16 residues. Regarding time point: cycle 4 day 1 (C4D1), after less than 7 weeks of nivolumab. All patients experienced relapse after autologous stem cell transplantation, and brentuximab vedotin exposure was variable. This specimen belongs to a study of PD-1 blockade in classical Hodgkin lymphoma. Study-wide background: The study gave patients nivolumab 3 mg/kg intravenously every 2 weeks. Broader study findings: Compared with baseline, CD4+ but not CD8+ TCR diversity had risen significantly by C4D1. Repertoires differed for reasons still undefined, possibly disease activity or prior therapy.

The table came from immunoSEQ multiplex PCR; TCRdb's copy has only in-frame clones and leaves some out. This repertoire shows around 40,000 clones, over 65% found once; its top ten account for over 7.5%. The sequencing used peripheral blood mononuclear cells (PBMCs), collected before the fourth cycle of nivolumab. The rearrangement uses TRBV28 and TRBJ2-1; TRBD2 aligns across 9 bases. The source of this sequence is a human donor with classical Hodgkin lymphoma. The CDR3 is CASSSPGTSWSNEQFF. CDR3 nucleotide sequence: TGTGCCAGCAGTAGCCCCGGGACTAGCTGGTCCAATGAGCAGTTCTTC.